This TCR beta chain appears in the sequencing data of a study of blood T cell repertoires in COVID-19. Across the whole study: COVID-19 samples, acute and convalescent, were from the United States, Italy and Spain. The analysed material was cDNA or gDNA that came from T cells, B-cell-depleted T cells, or PBMCs.

Per the original data handling: From reference gene primer amplification, estimates of nucleated cell counts were derived. Data came from immunoSEQ multiplex PCR; TCRdb stores just in-frame clones and leaves some out. Clone size and V and J calls were adopted from that table, with D and trimming inferred from the DNA. Of 100,000 to 120,000 clones in the sample, approximately 81% are singletons; the top ten hold about 13%. The CDR3 loop spans 14 amino acids. CDR1 and CDR2 from the germline V gene are SGHNT and YYREEE (reference sequence). V was cut by 5 bases and J by 4 bases, with 10 bases left in between.

The sequencing sample was made of peripheral blood. The chain uses TRBV5-4 and TRBJ2-6, with D possibly being TRBD1 (6 bases). The clonotype was recovered from a human donor in a cohort sampled during active COVID-19. CDR3 nucleotide sequence: TGTGCCAGCAGGGACAGAACCGGGGCCAACGTCCTGACTTTC. This codes for CASRDRTGANVLTF.